These T cell receptor beta chains were read from a single sample in a study of T cell repertoires in ileal Crohn's disease. Using immunoSEQ multiplex PCR, the repertoire was profiled, and TCRdb retains in-frame clones only, with some absent. The table records some 3,300 clones, under 75% of them present only once. The sequenced sample consisted of ileal tissue. The receptors shown here come from an adult with Crohn's disease. Both conserved end residues are part of each CDR3. Each record gives: V gene, D gene, J gene, clone size, CDR3 protein, CDR3 DNA. The D gene is left open where the match is weak. Only part of the rows carry a size: once, few, many, or a class if the clone is expanded.

v_call: TRBV7-7; d_call: NA; j_call: TRBJ2-1; clone_size: NA; cdr3_aa: CASSPRRGDEQFF; cdr3_nt: TGTGCCAGCAGCCCCCGCAGGGGAGATGAGCAGTTCTTC
v_call: TRBV9; d_call: TRBD1; j_call: TRBJ1-3; clone_size: few; cdr3_aa: CASSVGLRGAAYRNTIYF; cdr3_nt: TGTGCCAGCAGCGTAGGGCTCAGGGGGGCAGCCTATAGAAACACCATATATTTT
v_call: TRBV2; d_call: NA; j_call: TRBJ1-6; clone_size: NA; cdr3_aa: CARGVNNSPLHF; cdr3_nt: TGTGCCCGGGGGGTAAATAATTCACCCCTCCACTTT
v_call: TRBV6-6; d_call: NA; j_call: TRBJ2-1; clone_size: few; cdr3_aa: CASSYAPTTYNEQFF; cdr3_nt: TGTGCCAGCAGTTACGCTCCTACCACCTACAATGAGCAGTTCTTC
v_call: TRBV7-3; d_call: TRBD1; j_call: TRBJ2-1; clone_size: NA; cdr3_aa: CASSLTGTGGGYNEQFF; cdr3_nt: TGTGCCAGCAGCCTGACAGGGACAGGGGGCGGCTACAATGAGCAGTTCTTC
v_call: TRBV7-2; d_call: TRBD1; j_call: TRBJ1-5; clone_size: NA; cdr3_aa: CASSYRGRSQPQHF; cdr3_nt: TGTGCCAGCAGCTACAGGGGGCGAAGTCAGCCCCAGCATTTT
v_call: TRBV27; d_call: TRBD2; j_call: TRBJ2-4; clone_size: NA; cdr3_aa: CASSLFGGGSGKNIQYF; cdr3_nt: TGTGCCAGCAGTTTATTTGGGGGGGGTTCTGGCAAAAACATTCAGTACTTC
v_call: TRBV9; d_call: TRBD1; j_call: TRBJ1-2; clone_size: NA; cdr3_aa: CASSVPRTGGADGYTF; cdr3_nt: TGTGCCAGCAGCGTACCAAGGACAGGGGGCGCGGATGGCTACACCTTC
v_call: TRBV19; d_call: TRBD1; j_call: TRBJ2-1; clone_size: NA; cdr3_aa: CASSLLQGAANEQFF; cdr3_nt: TGTGCCAGTAGTCTATTACAGGGGGCGGCCAATGAGCAGTTCTTC
v_call: TRBV30; d_call: NA; j_call: TRBJ1-5; clone_size: NA; cdr3_aa: CAWSPGGRQPQHF; cdr3_nt: TGTGCCTGGAGTCCGGGGGGAAGGCAGCCCCAGCATTTT
v_call: TRBV27; d_call: NA; j_call: TRBJ1-5; clone_size: NA; cdr3_aa: CASSNRDNNQPQHF; cdr3_nt: TGTGCCAGCAGTAACCGGGATAACAATCAGCCCCAGCATTTT
v_call: TRBV5-4; d_call: TRBD1; j_call: TRBJ1-5; clone_size: NA; cdr3_aa: CASSLKGSQGWDSNQPQHF; cdr3_nt: TGTGCCAGCAGCTTAAAGGGGTCACAGGGGTGGGATAGCAATCAGCCCCAGCATTTT
v_call: TRBV9; d_call: NA; j_call: TRBJ1-4; clone_size: NA; cdr3_aa: CASSVEGPNEKLFF; cdr3_nt: TGTGCCAGCAGCGTAGAGGGGCCTAATGAAAAACTGTTTTTT
v_call: TRBV29-1; d_call: TRBD2; j_call: TRBJ2-3; clone_size: NA; cdr3_aa: CSAPTSGSSTDTQYF; cdr3_nt: TGCAGCGCCCCGACTAGCGGGAGTTCCACAGATACGCAGTATTTT
v_call: TRBV5-1; d_call: TRBD2; j_call: TRBJ2-3; clone_size: NA; cdr3_aa: CASSLTSGRDTQYF; cdr3_nt: TGTGCCAGCAGCTTGACTAGCGGGAGGGATACGCAGTATTTT
v_call: TRBV5-6; d_call: TRBD2; j_call: TRBJ2-5; clone_size: NA; cdr3_aa: CASSLWTSGETQYF; cdr3_nt: TGTGCCAGCAGCCTTTGGACTAGCGGGGAGACCCAGTACTTC
v_call: TRBV6-5; d_call: TRBD2; j_call: TRBJ2-1; clone_size: NA; cdr3_aa: CASRAAGGINEQFF; cdr3_nt: TGTGCCAGCAGAGCGGCGGGGGGGATAAATGAGCAGTTCTTC
v_call: TRBV6-4; d_call: NA; j_call: TRBJ2-7; clone_size: NA; cdr3_aa: CASSDSSCLQRSYEQYF; cdr3_nt: TGTGCCAGCAGTGACTCCTCCTGTTTGCAGCGCTCCTACGAGCAGTACTTC
v_call: TRBV7-9; d_call: NA; j_call: TRBJ1-2; clone_size: once; cdr3_aa: CASSPSRGSSYGYTF; cdr3_nt: TGTGCCAGCAGCCCCAGCCGCGGATCCTCTTATGGCTACACCTTC
v_call: TRBV30; d_call: TRBD2; j_call: TRBJ2-4; clone_size: NA; cdr3_aa: CASETESGVKNIQYF; cdr3_nt: TGTGCCTCTGAAACCGAGAGCGGGGTCAAAAACATTCAGTACTTC
v_call: TRBV5-1; d_call: TRBD2; j_call: TRBJ2-2; clone_size: NA; cdr3_aa: CASSLAGLAGLNTGELFF; cdr3_nt: TGTGCCAGCAGCTTGGCGGGACTAGCGGGGCTAAACACCGGGGAGCTGTTTTTT
v_call: TRBV4-3; d_call: TRBD2; j_call: TRBJ2-2; clone_size: NA; cdr3_aa: CASSQEGLAGGGELFF; cdr3_nt: TGCGCCAGCAGCCAAGAAGGGCTAGCGGGGGGAGGGGAGCTGTTTTTT
v_call: TRBV30; d_call: NA; j_call: TRBJ1-1; clone_size: NA; cdr3_aa: CAWSHVVWSGREAFF; cdr3_nt: TGTGCCTGGAGTCATGTAGTATGGTCAGGGAGGGAAGCTTTCTTT
v_call: TRBV5-6; d_call: NA; j_call: TRBJ2-1; clone_size: NA; cdr3_aa: CASSHTGRGTYNEQFF; cdr3_nt: TGTGCCAGCAGCCACACCGGCAGGGGAACCTACAATGAGCAGTTCTTC
v_call: TRBV30; d_call: NA; j_call: TRBJ1-1; clone_size: NA; cdr3_aa: CAWKQGTEAFF; cdr3_nt: TGTGCCTGGAAGCAGGGTACTGAAGCTTTCTTT
v_call: TRBV30; d_call: NA; j_call: TRBJ2-2; clone_size: NA; cdr3_aa: CARPQGYGNTGELFF; cdr3_nt: TGTGCCAGACCACAGGGTTATGGGAACACCGGGGAGCTGTTTTTT
v_call: TRBV7-2; d_call: NA; j_call: TRBJ1-6; clone_size: NA; cdr3_aa: CASSLSPLHF; cdr3_nt: TGTGCCAGCAGCCTTTCACCCCTCCACTTT
v_call: TRBV2; d_call: NA; j_call: TRBJ1-4; clone_size: few; cdr3_aa: CASSDRQVRLFF; cdr3_nt: TGTGCCAGCAGTGACCGACAGGTTCGACTGTTTTTT
v_call: TRBV6-1; d_call: TRBD1; j_call: TRBJ1-2; clone_size: NA; cdr3_aa: CASSEGWRGPGYGYTF; cdr3_nt: TGTGCCAGCAGTGAAGGGTGGAGGGGGCCTGGGTATGGCTACACCTTC
v_call: TRBV6-6; d_call: NA; j_call: TRBJ2-2; clone_size: NA; cdr3_aa: CASSYAPAGELFF; cdr3_nt: TGTGCCAGCAGTTACGCGCCCGCCGGGGAGCTGTTTTTT
v_call: TRBV9; d_call: NA; j_call: TRBJ1-3; clone_size: few; cdr3_aa: CASSVGQTVLWGNTIYF; cdr3_nt: TGTGCCAGCAGCGTAGGACAGACCGTCTTGTGGGGAAACACCATATATTTT
v_call: TRBV11-3; d_call: NA; j_call: TRBJ1-6; clone_size: NA; cdr3_aa: CASSFFSTGISPLHF; cdr3_nt: TGTGCCAGCAGCTTCTTCAGCACGGGAATTTCACCCCTCCACTTT
v_call: TRBV6-1; d_call: TRBD1; j_call: TRBJ1-2; clone_size: once; cdr3_aa: CASSDRDRARNGYTF; cdr3_nt: TGTGCCAGCAGCGACCGGGACAGGGCCCGGAATGGCTACACCTTC
v_call: TRBV30; d_call: TRBD1; j_call: TRBJ1-1; clone_size: few; cdr3_aa: CAWSTKQGAYAFF; cdr3_nt: TGTGCCTGGAGTACCAAACAGGGGGCCTACGCTTTCTTT
v_call: TRBV5-6; d_call: TRBD1; j_call: TRBJ2-1; clone_size: few; cdr3_aa: CASSPRTGSTYNEQFF; cdr3_nt: TGTGCCAGCAGCCCTCGGACAGGGTCCACCTACAATGAGCAGTTCTTC
v_call: TRBV27; d_call: NA; j_call: TRBJ1-1; clone_size: NA; cdr3_aa: CASSLSPDSPGWAFF; cdr3_nt: TGTGCCAGCAGTTTATCTCCCGACTCGCCCGGGTGGGCTTTCTTT
v_call: TRBV19; d_call: TRBD1; j_call: TRBJ2-2; clone_size: NA; cdr3_aa: CASIRTGLFPGELFF; cdr3_nt: TGTGCCAGTATTCGGACAGGGCTTTTTCCCGGGGAGCTGTTTTTT
v_call: TRBV27; d_call: NA; j_call: TRBJ1-2; clone_size: once; cdr3_aa: CASSSHNRGGYTF; cdr3_nt: TGTGCCAGCAGTTCCCACAATCGCGGGGGCTACACCTTC
v_call: TRBV4-1; d_call: TRBD2; j_call: TRBJ2-1; clone_size: few; cdr3_aa: CASRSGLAGDNEQFF; cdr3_nt: TGCGCCAGCAGATCGGGACTAGCGGGCGATAATGAGCAGTTCTTC
v_call: TRBV2; d_call: TRBD1; j_call: TRBJ1-5; clone_size: NA; cdr3_aa: CASSGQGLSQPQHF; cdr3_nt: TGTGCCAGCAGTGGACAGGGTTTGAGTCAGCCCCAGCATTTT
v_call: TRBV30; d_call: TRBD1; j_call: TRBJ2-5; clone_size: once; cdr3_aa: CAWSAGTGSETQHF; cdr3_nt: TGTGCCTGGAGCGCCGGGACAGGGAGTGAGACCCAGCACTTC
v_call: TRBV4-2; d_call: TRBD2; j_call: TRBJ2-3; clone_size: few; cdr3_aa: CASKSAGDTDTQYF; cdr3_nt: TGTGCCAGCAAGTCTGCGGGGGACACAGATACGCAGTATTTT
v_call: TRBV6-6; d_call: TRBD2; j_call: TRBJ2-1; clone_size: few; cdr3_aa: CASKPSPSGGLNEQFF; cdr3_nt: TGTGCCAGCAAGCCCTCCCCTAGCGGGGGCCTCAATGAGCAGTTCTTC
v_call: TRBV19; d_call: TRBD1; j_call: TRBJ1-1; clone_size: NA; cdr3_aa: CASSYWGTGLNTEAFF; cdr3_nt: TGTGCCAGTAGTTATTGGGGGACAGGGTTGAACACTGAAGCTTTCTTT
v_call: TRBV4-2; d_call: TRBD2; j_call: TRBJ2-1; clone_size: NA; cdr3_aa: CASSQGASGRNEQFF; cdr3_nt: TGTGCCAGCAGCCAAGGTGCCTCCGGGAGGAATGAGCAGTTCTTC
v_call: TRBV29-1; d_call: NA; j_call: TRBJ1-5; clone_size: once; cdr3_aa: CSVGLRVGQPQHF; cdr3_nt: TGCAGCGTTGGGCTGAGGGTAGGGCAGCCCCAGCATTTT
v_call: TRBV30; d_call: TRBD1; j_call: TRBJ2-4; clone_size: NA; cdr3_aa: CAWSIGTAKNIQYF; cdr3_nt: TGTGCCTGGAGTATCGGGACAGCTAAAAACATTCAGTACTTC
v_call: TRBV15; d_call: NA; j_call: TRBJ1-2; clone_size: few; cdr3_aa: CATSGGGGSRYGYTF; cdr3_nt: TGTGCCACCAGCGGAGGAGGAGGCAGTCGGTATGGCTACACCTTC
v_call: TRBV19; d_call: NA; j_call: TRBJ1-5; clone_size: few; cdr3_aa: CASSMQPGNQPQHF; cdr3_nt: TGTGCCAGTAGTATGCAACCGGGCAATCAGCCCCAGCATTTT
v_call: TRBV9; d_call: NA; j_call: TRBJ2-1; clone_size: NA; cdr3_aa: CASSVGHSLYEQFF; cdr3_nt: TGTGCCAGCAGCGTAGGACACTCGTTGTATGAGCAGTTCTTC
v_call: TRBV30; d_call: NA; j_call: TRBJ2-7; clone_size: NA; cdr3_aa: CAWTRGSFSYEQYF; cdr3_nt: TGTGCCTGGACCCGAGGGTCCTTCTCCTACGAGCAGTACTTC
v_call: TRBV7-2; d_call: NA; j_call: TRBJ1-6; clone_size: NA; cdr3_aa: CASSLAPPVANSPLHF; cdr3_nt: TGTGCCAGCAGCTTAGCCCCCCCGGTAGCGAATTCACCCCTCCACTTT
v_call: TRBV6-1; d_call: NA; j_call: TRBJ2-6; clone_size: NA; cdr3_aa: CASSEDAGAGANVLTF; cdr3_nt: TGTGCCAGCAGTGAAGACGCAGGGGCTGGGGCCAACGTCCTGACTTTC
v_call: TRBV5-4; d_call: NA; j_call: TRBJ2-1; clone_size: NA; cdr3_aa: CASSPDSWNEQFF; cdr3_nt: TGTGCCAGCAGTCCGGACAGCTGGAATGAGCAGTTCTTC